These 17 T cell receptor beta chains share one sample of origin, sequenced in a study of early T cells in non-severe SARS-CoV-2 infection. MiXCR, run by TCRdb on the 5' RACE reads, gives a single entry per CDR3 protein. There are 15,000 to 20,000 distinct CDR3 sequences in the sample; less than 6.5% occur only once, and approximately 7% lies in the top ten. The specimen comprised whole blood, sampled at baseline. These receptor sequences come from an adult who was a healthcare worker with PCR-confirmed SARS-CoV-2 infection or an uninfected control (not recorded which).

This clonotype was observed at least ten times. V gene TRBV29-1 combines with J gene TRBJ2-7, with D possibly TRBD2 on 6 matching bases. The CDR3 has 12 residues. Per germline, CDR1 SQVTM and CDR2 ANQGSEA. V was trimmed by 0 bases and J by 6 bases, leaving 9 bases between them. The CDR3 region has the DNA TGCAGCGTTGAAGATGGAGGGTTCGAGCAGTACTTC. This encodes CSVEDGGFEQYF.

In this sample, this clonotype is medium-sized. The chain joins TRBV3-1 to TRBJ2-7, with a tentative D call TRBD1 (6 bases). CDR1 and CDR2 (germline): LGHDT, YNNKEL (reference sequence). Trimming pared 1 base from V and 4 bases from J, leaving 14 bases between. The CDR3 runs to 15 residues. The DNA for the CDR3 is TGTGCCAGCAGCCAAGGCAATGGGGACATATACGAGCAGTACTTC. It yields the protein CASSQGNGDIYEQYF.

This clonotype was seen ten or more times. The chain couples TRBV18 to TRBJ1-6; D gene ambiguous. CDR1 and CDR2 (germline): KGHSH, LQKENI. Trimming took 6 bases from V and 7 from J, leaving 13 bases between them. This CDR3 is 14 amino acids long. CDR3 in amino acids: CASSSPGLNSPLHF. The CDR3 DNA sequence: TGTGCCAGCTCTAGCCCGGGCTTGAATTCACCCCTCCACTTT.

This clonotype was seen at least ten times. The CDR3 DNA reads as TGCAGTGCACAGGAGCCCACCTCCTACAATGAGCAGTTCTTC. Its translation is CSAQEPTSYNEQFF. This sequence joins TRBV20-1 and TRBJ2-1; D possibly corresponds to TRBD1 (5 bases). V was pared by 6 bases and J by 0 bases, with 12 bases between. The germline gives CDR1 DFQATT, CDR2 SNEGSKA (reference sequence). The CDR3 contains 14 residues.

This clonotype was detected many times. The chain joins TRBV7-6 to TRBJ1-1; weak D call: TRBD1 (5 bases). CDR3 length equals 14 residues. Germline CDR1 SGHVS, CDR2 FNYEAQ. Trimming took 2 bases from V and 1 from J, leaving 8 bases between them. CDR3 region: CASSLRGPNTEAFF. The CDR3 bases are TGTGCCAGCAGCTTAAGGGGACCGAACACTGAAGCTTTCTTT.

This clonotype came up many times. This chain links TRBV20-1 with TRBJ1-1; D gene unclear. The CDR3 extends over 12 amino acids. Trimming took 8 bases from V and 2 from J, leaving 12 bases between them. CDR1 and CDR2 from the germline V gene are DFQATT and SNEGSKA (reference sequence). CDR3: CSIVPGNTEAFF. Written as DNA, the CDR3 is TGCAGTATCGTGCCAGGTAACACTGAAGCTTTCTTT.

This clonotype was seen ten or more times. The chain employs TRBV4-2 and TRBJ1-5, with D perhaps TRBD1 (5 bases). Trimming stripped 0 bases from V and 4 bases from J, with 13 bases between. This CDR3 is 16 amino acids long. Germline V gene data show CDR1 as LGHNA and CDR2 as YNFKEQ. Here the CDR3 DNA reads TGTGCCAGCAGCCAAGATGGAGGCAGGGATAATCAGCCCCAGCATTTT. Translated: CASSQDGGRDNQPQHF.

This clonotype counts as medium-sized. The chain links TRBV19 to TRBJ1-5; unclear D gene. The length of the CDR3 is 12 residues. Germline values: CDR1 LNHDA, CDR2 SQIVND (reference sequence). The germline V and J ends were trimmed by 5 bases and 4 bases, with 6 bases remaining between them. CDR3 amino acids: CASSLWNQPQHF. CDR3 nucleotide sequence: TGTGCCAGTAGTCTTTGGAATCAGCCCCAGCATTTT.

CDR3 protein: CASSQDIHGELFF. The CDR3 bases are TGTGCCAGCAGCCAAGATATACACGGGGAGCTGTTTTTT. The chain carries TRBV14 and TRBJ2-2; no clear D. This CDR3 region has 13 residues. CDR1 SGHDN and CDR2 FVKESK come from the germline V gene. Trimming left V 0 bases short and J 7 bases short, with 6 bases between.

Many counts were recorded for this clonotype. The chain combines TRBV12-3 or TRBV12-4 with TRBJ2-1, with 16 bases that match TRBD2. The ends lost 6 bases at V and 6 bases at J; junction bases unmatched: 17. The CDR3 has 20 residues. Here the CDR3 reads CASSHRPGTSGGAGLNEQFF. The CDR3 bases are TGTGCCAGCAGCCACCGTCCCGGGACTAGCGGGGGGGCGGGTCTCAATGAGCAGTTCTTC.

This clonotype appeared a few times. The chain is built from TRBV7-6 and TRBJ1-1, with 10 bases that match TRBD1. J lost 4 bases, V lost 7 bases, and 12 bases had no gene match. Germline V gives CDR1 SGHVS, CDR2 FNYEAQ. The CDR3 contains 16 residues. The chain's CDR3 is CASTQGVTGGITEAFF. The CDR3 nucleotides are TGTGCCAGCACCCAAGGGGTGACAGGGGGCATCACTGAAGCTTTCTTT.

This clonotype was recorded at least ten times. The rearrangement links TRBV6-4 to TRBJ2-6; 13 nucleotides align to TRBD2. The CDR3 has 16 residues. The ends lost 4 bases at V and 3 bases at J; junction bases unmatched: 0. Germline V gene lookup returns CDR1 MRHNA and CDR2 SNTAGT. This chain's CDR3 is CASSGTSGGGANVLTF. CDR3 DNA: TGTGCCAGCAGTGGGACTAGCGGGGGTGGGGCCAACGTCCTGACTTTC.

In this sample, this clonotype turned up many times. The rearrangement joins TRBV20-1 to TRBJ2-5, with 7 bases lining up with TRBD1. The germline V gene encodes CDR1 DFQATT and CDR2 SNEGSKA (reference sequence). The CDR3 has 15 residues. The V gene end was trimmed by 5 bases and the J gene end by 5 bases; junction bases not matched to a gene: 14. The CDR3 region is CSAFQADRVAETQYF. CDR3 nucleotides: TGCAGTGCTTTCCAAGCTGACAGGGTGGCGGAGACCCAGTACTTC.

This clonotype was counted ten times or more. The chain carries TRBV24-1 and TRBJ2-7, with D perhaps matching TRBD1 (5 bases). Germline loops: CDR1 KGHDR, CDR2 SFDVKD. The CDR3 has 15 amino acids. The V end lost 2 bases, the J end lost 5 bases, and 15 bases lay between the germline ends. Here the CDR3 reads CATSDSQDPTNEQYF. The CDR3 bases are TGTGCCACCAGTGATTCACAGGATCCTACCAACGAGCAGTACTTC.

By sample share, this clonotype is medium-sized. This chain connects TRBV19 to TRBJ2-6, with a tentative D call TRBD2 (5 bases). Trimming removed 3 bases at V and 0 bases at J, with 12 bases between. Looked up from germline, CDR1 is LNHDA and CDR2 is SQIVND (reference sequence). The CDR3 loop spans 17 amino acids. The CDR3 bases are TGTGCCAGTAGTATTGCGGGCGGAAGCTCTGGGGCCAACGTCCTGACTTTC. Encoded protein: CASSIAGGSSGANVLTF.

This clonotype showed up many times. This sequence joins TRBV6-1 and TRBJ1-2, with D possibly TRBD1 on 5 matching bases. Germline loops: CDR1 MNHNS, CDR2 SASEGT. The CDR3 totals 15 residues. Trimming pared 6 bases from V and 4 bases from J, leaving 18 bases between. DNA of the CDR3: TGTGCCAGCAGCGACAATACCGGGACGGGCTATGGCTACACCTTC. Its translation is CASSDNTGTGYGYTF.

At least ten counts were recorded for this clonotype. The V and J genes are TRBV6-1 and TRBJ1-3, with D hard to call. V was shortened by 8 bases and J by 6 bases, with 11 bases between the two germline ends. The CDR3 extends over 12 amino acids. The germline V gene has CDR1 MNHNS and CDR2 SASEGT. In DNA form, the CDR3 reads TGTGCCAGCCACGCGGCGGAAAACACCATATATTTT. Encoded protein: CASHAAENTIYF.